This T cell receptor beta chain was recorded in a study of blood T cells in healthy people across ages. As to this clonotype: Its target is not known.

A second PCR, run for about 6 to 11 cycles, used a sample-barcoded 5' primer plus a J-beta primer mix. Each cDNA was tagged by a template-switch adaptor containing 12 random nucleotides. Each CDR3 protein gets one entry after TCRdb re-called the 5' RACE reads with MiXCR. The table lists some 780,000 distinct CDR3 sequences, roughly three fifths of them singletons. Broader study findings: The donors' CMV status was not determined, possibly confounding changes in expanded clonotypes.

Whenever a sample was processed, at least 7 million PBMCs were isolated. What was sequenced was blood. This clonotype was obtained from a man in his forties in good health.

In nucleotides, the CDR3 is TGTGCCAGCAGCTTGGGCGGGGGGACTAACTACAATGAGCAGTTCTTC. Its protein is CASSLGGGTNYNEQFF. This rearrangement joins TRBV5-6 to TRBJ2-1; the match to TRBD2 covers 8 bases. V lost 0 bases, J lost 3 bases, and 5 bases stayed unmatched. Germline loops: CDR1 SGHDT, CDR2 YYEEEE. The CDR3 loop spans 16 amino acids.